This T cell receptor beta chain was sequenced in a study of cytomegalovirus exposure and HLA in healthy donors. About this clone itself: Its antigen is undetermined.

The donors were part of the validation cohort of some 120 subjects. That cohort was separate from the first cohort, which comprised fewer than 800 subjects. The V end lost 0 bases, the J end lost 1 base, and 9 bases lay between the germline ends. The CDR3 covers 15 residues. CDR1 is SGDLS and CDR2 is YYNGEE in the germline V gene. Regarding the study as a whole: The CMV antigen specificity of a few CMV-associated chains was confirmed through in vitro analysis.

Assay used: immunoSEQ multiplex PCR; TCRdb lists only in-frame clones, some missing. The sample includes more than 200,000 clones, more than 75% seen only once; the top ten take around 13%. V gene TRBV9 combines with J gene TRBJ2-3; unclear D gene. Input material: PBMCs. This clonotype was sampled from a man aged 18 to 29 in good health and CMV-seropositive. CDR3 nucleotides: TGTGCCAGCAGCGTAGGGACGTTAGGCACAGATACGCAGTATTTT. The encoded protein is CASSVGTLGTDTQYF.